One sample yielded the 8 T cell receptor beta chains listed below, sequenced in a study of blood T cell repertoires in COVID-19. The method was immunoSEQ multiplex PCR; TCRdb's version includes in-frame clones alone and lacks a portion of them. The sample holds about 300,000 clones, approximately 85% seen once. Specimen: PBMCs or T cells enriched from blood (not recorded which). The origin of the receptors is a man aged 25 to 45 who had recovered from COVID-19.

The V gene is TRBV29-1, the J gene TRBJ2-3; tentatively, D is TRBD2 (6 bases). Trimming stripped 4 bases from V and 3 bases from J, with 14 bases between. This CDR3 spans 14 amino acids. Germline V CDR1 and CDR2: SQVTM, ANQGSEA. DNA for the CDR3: TGCAGCGTTGCGACAGTTCGGGGGACAGATACGCAGTATTTT. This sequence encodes CSVATVRGTDTQYF.

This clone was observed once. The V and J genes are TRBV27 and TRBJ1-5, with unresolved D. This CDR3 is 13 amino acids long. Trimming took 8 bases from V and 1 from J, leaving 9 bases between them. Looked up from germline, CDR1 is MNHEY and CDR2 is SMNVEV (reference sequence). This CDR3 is CASGRESNQPQHF. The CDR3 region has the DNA TGTGCCAGCGGGAGGGAAAGCAATCAGCCCCAGCATTTT.

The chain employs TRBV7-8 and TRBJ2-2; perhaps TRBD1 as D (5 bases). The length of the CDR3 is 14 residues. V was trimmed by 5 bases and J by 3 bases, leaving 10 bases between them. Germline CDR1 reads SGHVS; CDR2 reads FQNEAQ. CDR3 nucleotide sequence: TGTGCCAGCAGCCCCCAGGGCTACACCGGGGAGCTGTTTTTT. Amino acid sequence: CASSPQGYTGELFF.

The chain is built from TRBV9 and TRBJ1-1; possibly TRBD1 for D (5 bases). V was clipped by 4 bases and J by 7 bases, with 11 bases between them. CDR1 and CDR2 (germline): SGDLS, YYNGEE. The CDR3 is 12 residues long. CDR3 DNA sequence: TGTGCCAGCAGCACCCAGGGCGGTGAAGCTTTCTTT. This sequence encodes CASSTQGGEAFF.

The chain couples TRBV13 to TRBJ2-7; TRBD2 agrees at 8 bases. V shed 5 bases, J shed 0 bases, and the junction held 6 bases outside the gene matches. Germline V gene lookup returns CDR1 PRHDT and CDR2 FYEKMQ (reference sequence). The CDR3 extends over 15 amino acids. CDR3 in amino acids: CASSMRGVSSYEQYF. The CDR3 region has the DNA TGTGCCAGCAGCATGCGGGGGGTTAGCTCCTACGAGCAGTACTTC.

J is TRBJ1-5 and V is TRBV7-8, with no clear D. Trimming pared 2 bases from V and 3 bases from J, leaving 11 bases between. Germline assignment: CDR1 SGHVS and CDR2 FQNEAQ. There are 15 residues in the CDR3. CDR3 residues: CASSLSTTNNQPQHF. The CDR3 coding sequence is TGTGCCAGCAGCTTATCGACCACTAACAATCAGCCCCAGCATTTT.

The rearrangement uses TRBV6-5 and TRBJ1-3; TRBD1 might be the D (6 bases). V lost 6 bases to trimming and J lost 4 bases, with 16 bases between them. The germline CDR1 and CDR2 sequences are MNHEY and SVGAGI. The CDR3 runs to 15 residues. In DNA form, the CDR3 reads TGTGCCAGCAGGCCCACGGGGGGACAAGGAAACACCATATATTTT. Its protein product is CASRPTGGQGNTIYF.

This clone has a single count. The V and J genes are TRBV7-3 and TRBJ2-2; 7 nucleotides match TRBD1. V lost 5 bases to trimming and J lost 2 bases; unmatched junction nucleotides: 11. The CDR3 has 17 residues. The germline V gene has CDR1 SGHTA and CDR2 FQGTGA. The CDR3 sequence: CASSDSQGFYNTGELFF. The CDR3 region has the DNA TGTGCCAGCAGCGATTCACAGGGGTTTTATAACACCGGGGAGCTGTTTTTT.